The T cell receptor beta chain under discussion was sequenced for a study of T cell responses to AZD1222 COVID-19 vaccine. In the study overall: Recipients boosted at about 4 weeks or about 12 weeks are pooled.

A note on this clone: As yet, its antigen is unknown.

In germline, CDR1 is MDHEN, CDR2 SYDVKM. V lost 11 bases and J lost 7; bases outside the gene matches: 7. The CDR3 is made up of 12 amino acids. Study-wide results and caveats: Two doses of AZD1222 preceded a rise in Spike-specific TCR breadth and depth. It should be noted that donors were predominantly white British and more often female, and clonal diversity was possibly underestimated. CD4 TCRs covered the whole spike, strongest at regions 160-218 and 743-854.

Only in-frame clones appear in the TCRdb table, and some are missing; sequencing was by immunoSEQ multiplex PCR. The table lists 100,000 to 150,000 clones, over 80% of them singletons. This clonotype was sampled from an adult in good health. Specimen: peripheral blood, collected on day 0 of AZD1222 vaccination. The chain carries TRBV28 and TRBJ1-4, with 7 bases that match TRBD1. CDR3 sequence reads: CAVQGEVEKLFF. Written as DNA, the CDR3 is TGTGCCGTCCAGGGGGAAGTTGAAAAACTGTTTTTT.